This is a list of T cell receptor beta chains from one sample in a study of Ad26.COV2.S vaccination and SARS-CoV-2 variants. Generated by immunoSEQ multiplex PCR, the TCRdb table keeps only in-frame clones and is missing some. The table lists hundreds of thousands of clones, about 88% of them singletons. Here the sequenced sample was peripheral blood, taken in a trial of Ad26.COV2.S vaccine versus placebo. These receptors all stem from a person between 18 and 65 years old who received the Ad26.COV2.S COVID-19 vaccine or a placebo. CDR3s include the opening cysteine and the closing phenylalanine or tryptophan. A D gene is named only where the DNA matches it firmly. Clone sizes are given selectively: once, few, many, or a class where the clone is expanded.

v_gene	d_gene	len	abundance	j_gene	CDR3nt	CDR3aa
TRBV18	-	14	once	TRBJ2-2	TGTGCCAGCTCACCACAGACATATACCGGGGAGCTGTTTTTT	CASSPQTYTGELFF
TRBV9	-	15	-	TRBJ2-2	TGTGCCAGCAGCGTAGGGGGCCAAGTAGGTCTTGAGCTGTTTTTT	CASSVGGQVGLELFF
TRBV4-3	TRBD2	14	-	TRBJ2-1	TGCGCCAGCAGCCAAAGCGGGAGGACCTATGAGCAGTTCTTC	CASSQSGRTYEQFF
TRBV7-9	-	13	-	TRBJ2-4	TGTGCCAGCAGCTTATCCGGGACGAACATTCAGTACTTC	CASSLSGTNIQYF
TRBV30	TRBD1	15	-	TRBJ1-6	TGTGCCTGGAGTGTTACAGGGGGCGCAAATTCACCCCTCCACTTT	CAWSVTGGANSPLHF
TRBV11-3	-	14	-	TRBJ2-2	TGTGCCAGCAGCTCCACGAGGGGGACCGGGGAGCTGTTTTTT	CASSSTRGTGELFF
TRBV11-3	TRBD2	18	-	TRBJ2-2	TGTGCCAGCAGCGGTGACCCTGCGGGAGGGCGAGGGTCCGGGGAGCTGTTTTTT	CASSGDPAGGRGSGELFF
TRBV9	-	12	-	TRBJ2-2	TGTGCCAGCAGCCCCCTCACCGGGGAGCTGTTTTTT	CASSPLTGELFF
TRBV7-8	-	12	-	TRBJ1-5	TGTGCCAGCAGCTTGGGCAATCAGCCCCAGCATTTT	CASSLGNQPQHF
TRBV2	-	13	-	TRBJ2-5	TGTGCCAGCAGTTCGGAGGTCCAAGAGACCCAGTACTTC	CASSSEVQETQYF
TRBV19	-	15	-	TRBJ2-1	TGTGCCAGTAGCCTAGCCTACAGCTCCTACAATGAGCAGTTCTTC	CASSLAYSSYNEQFF
TRBV7-9	-	14	-	TRBJ1-5	TGTGCCAGCAGCCCCGGGGGGAGGAATCAGCCCCAGCATTTT	CASSPGGRNQPQHF